The sequence of this T cell receptor beta chain was determined in a study of immune evolution from preneoplasia to lung adenocarcinoma. For this clone: As yet, its antigen is unknown.

Study-wide results and caveats: From normal lung to invasive adenocarcinoma, top clone frequencies appeared to decrease. Later-stage lesions seemingly showed higher T cell density and diversity than normal lung.

The V gene end was trimmed by 7 bases and the J gene end by 0 bases; junction bases not matched to a gene: 7. Germline assignment: CDR1 MDHEN and CDR2 SYDVKM. This CDR3 contains 16 residues. Sequenced by immunoSEQ multiplex PCR; TCRdb stores in-frame clones only, minus some. The repertoire has about 1,800 clones, roughly 83% of them found once; the top ten carry around 9%. What was sequenced was FFPE tissue from an adenomatous hyperplasia lung lesion. Subset here: atypical adenomatous hyperplasia (AAH), lung preneoplasia. The clonotype comes from a donor at least 70 years old with lung adenocarcinoma. The genes are TRBV28 and TRBJ2-1; 9 nucleotides match TRBD2. CDR3 loop: CASTVLSGSSYNEQFF. The DNA for the CDR3 is TGTGCCAGCACCGTCCTTAGCGGGAGCTCCTACAATGAGCAGTTCTTC.